This entry is about one T cell receptor beta chain. This sample includes further DNA sequences coding for the same CDR3. Clones were sequenced by immunoSEQ multiplex PCR, and TCRdb holds only the in-frame ones, with some missing. The data contain 200,000 to 250,000 clones, approximately 82% of them singletons. This entry belongs to a study of blood T cell repertoires in COVID-19. Trimming stripped 3 bases from V and 4 bases from J, with 7 bases between. Germline V gene sequence: CDR1 SGHVS, CDR2 FQNEAQ. This CDR3 has 13 residues. The V gene is TRBV7-8, the J gene TRBJ1-5; D unclear. The clonotype originates from a man in his forties who had recovered from COVID-19. Material: PBMCs or T cells enriched from blood (not recorded which). This chain's CDR3 is CASSFRGNQPQHF. The CDR3, as DNA: TGTGCCAGCAGCTTCCGGGGTAATCAGCCCCAGCATTTT.